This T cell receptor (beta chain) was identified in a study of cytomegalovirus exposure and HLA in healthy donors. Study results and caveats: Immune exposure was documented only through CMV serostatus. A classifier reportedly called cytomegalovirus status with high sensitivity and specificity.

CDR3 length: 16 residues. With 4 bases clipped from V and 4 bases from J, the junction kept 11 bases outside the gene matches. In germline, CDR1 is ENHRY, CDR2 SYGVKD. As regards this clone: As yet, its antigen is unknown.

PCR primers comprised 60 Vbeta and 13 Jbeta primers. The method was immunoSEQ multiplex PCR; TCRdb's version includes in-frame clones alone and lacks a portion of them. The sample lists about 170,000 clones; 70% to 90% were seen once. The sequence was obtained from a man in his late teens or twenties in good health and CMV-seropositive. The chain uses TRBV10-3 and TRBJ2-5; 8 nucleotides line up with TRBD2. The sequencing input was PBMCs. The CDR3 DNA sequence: TGTGCCATCAGTGGTTCTGGGGCGGGGGGAGGAGAGACCCAGTACTTC. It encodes CAISGSGAGGGETQYF.